This entry describes one T cell receptor (beta chain). This record comes from a study of memory CD4+ T cells and cytomegalovirus serostatus. The sort gate was single viable CD3+CD4+CD8-CD45RO+ cells for memory CD4+ T cells. This CDR3 region has 15 residues. Germline V lookup: CDR1 MDHEN, CDR2 SYDVKM. Trimming removed 7 bases at V and 4 bases at J, with 20 bases between. Only in-frame clones appear in the TCRdb table, and some are missing; sequencing was by immunoSEQ multiplex PCR. The sample has 30,000 to 40,000 clones, 70% to 80% seen once. The sample taken for sequencing was memory CD4+ T cells from blood. The receptor's source is an adult in good health and CMV-seropositive. The rearrangement joins TRBV28 to TRBJ2-7; either TRBD1 or TRBD2 may supply D (7 bases each). CDR3 bases: TGTGCCAGCAAGGGGGCGGCTAGCGGAAAGTACGAGCAGTACTTC. This codes for CASKGAASGKYEQYF.